A single sample is the source of the 5 T cell receptor beta chains below, sequenced in a study of CD8 T cells in ankylosing spondylitis. Using its own MiXCR run on the 5' RACE reads, TCRdb lists one record per CDR3 protein. Of under 250,000 distinct CDR3 sequences listed, 30% to 35% were seen once; the top ten hold around 4.2%. Sequenced sample: blood, either unsorted or a sorted T cell fraction (not recorded which). Receptors originate from a male donor with ankylosing spondylitis or in good health (not recorded which).

The V gene is TRBV20-1, the J gene TRBJ2-7; 9 nucleotides agree with TRBD1. Per the germline V gene, CDR1 is DFQATT and CDR2 is SNEGSKA (reference sequence). The CDR3 sequence is 13 residues long. Losses at the gene ends were 8 bases for V and 1 base for J; bases not matched to a gene: 6. The CDR3: CSPTGGASYEQYF. The CDR3 DNA follows: TGCAGTCCTACAGGGGGCGCTTCCTACGAGCAGTACTTC.

This sequence joins TRBV12-3 or TRBV12-4 and TRBJ2-3; possible D gene TRBD1, 6 bases. The V and J ends lost 3 bases and 7 bases respectively, with 8 bases between them. CDR3 length: 12 residues. Here the CDR3 reads CASSFGDNTQYF. CDR3 coding DNA: TGTGCCAGCAGTTTTGGGGACAATACGCAGTATTTT.

This chain links TRBV5-1 with TRBJ1-1; D might be TRBD1 (6 bases). This CDR3 comprises 15 residues. CDR1 and CDR2 (germline): SGHRS, YFSETQ. The V and J ends lost 0 bases and 2 bases respectively, with 11 bases between them. The CDR3 region is CASSLGLQGNTEAFF. CDR3 bases: TGCGCCAGCAGCTTGGGGTTACAGGGTAACACTGAAGCTTTCTTT.

This clonotype showed up just once. V usage is TRBV28 and J usage is TRBJ2-7; either TRBD1 or TRBD2 may fit D (6 bases each). The ends were cut back, 6 bases at V and 7 bases at J, with 19 bases in the middle. CDR1 and CDR2 from the germline V gene are MDHEN and SYDVKM. The CDR3 sequence is 14 residues long. CDR3 in DNA: TGTGCCAGCAGCATGGGGGGCCCGAGAATGGAGCAGTACTTC. This gives the protein CASSMGGPRMEQYF.

This clonotype was counted a few times. V usage is TRBV29-1 and J usage is TRBJ2-5; D not resolved. This CDR3 comprises 13 residues. Germline loops: CDR1 SQVTM, CDR2 ANQGSEA. The V end lost 4 bases, the J end lost 1 base, and 10 bases lay between the germline ends. CDR3 coding DNA: TGCAGCGTTGCTGGTCGGTTCCAAGAGACCCAGTACTTC. Its protein is CSVAGRFQETQYF.